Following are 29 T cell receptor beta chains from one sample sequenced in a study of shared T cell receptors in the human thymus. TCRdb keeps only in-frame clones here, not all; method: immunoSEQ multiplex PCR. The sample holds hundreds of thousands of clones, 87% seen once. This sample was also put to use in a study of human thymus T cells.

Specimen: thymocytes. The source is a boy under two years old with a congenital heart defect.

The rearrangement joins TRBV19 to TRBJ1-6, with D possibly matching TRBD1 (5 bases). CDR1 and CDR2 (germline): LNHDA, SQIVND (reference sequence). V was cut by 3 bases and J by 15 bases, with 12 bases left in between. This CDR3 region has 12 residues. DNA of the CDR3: TGTGCCAGTAGTATGAGGCAGGACATCCTCCACTTT. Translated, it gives CASSMRQDILHF. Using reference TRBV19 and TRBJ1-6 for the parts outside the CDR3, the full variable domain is DGGITQSPKYLFRKEGQNVTLSCEQNLNHDAMYWYRQDPGQGLRLIYYSQIVNDFQKGDIAEGYSVSREKKESFPLTVTSAQKNPTAFYLCASSMRQDILHFGNGTRLTVT.

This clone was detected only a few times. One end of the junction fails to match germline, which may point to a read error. CDR3 nucleotide sequence: TGTGCCAGCAGCTTGGTCGGGACAGGCTGCTGGCGATTC. Amino acids: CASSLVGTGCWRF. The chain combines TRBV5-6 with TRBJ2-7, with TRBD1 matching 8 bases. From germline, CDR1 is SGHDT and CDR2 YYEEEE. The CDR3 spans 13 residues.

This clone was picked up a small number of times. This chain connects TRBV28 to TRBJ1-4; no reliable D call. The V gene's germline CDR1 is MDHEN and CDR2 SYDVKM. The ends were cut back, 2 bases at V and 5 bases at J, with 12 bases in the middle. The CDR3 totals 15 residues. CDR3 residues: CASSLVQLHNEKLFF. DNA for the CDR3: TGTGCCAGCAGTTTAGTACAGTTACACAATGAAAAACTGTTTTTT.

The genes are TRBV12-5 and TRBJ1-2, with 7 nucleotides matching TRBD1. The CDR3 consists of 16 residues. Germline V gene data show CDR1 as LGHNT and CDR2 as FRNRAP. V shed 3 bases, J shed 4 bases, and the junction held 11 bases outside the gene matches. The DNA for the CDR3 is TGTGCTAGTGGTTTCCACCAAAGGGGGCCCATCTATGGCTACACCTTC. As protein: CASGFHQRGPIYGYTF.

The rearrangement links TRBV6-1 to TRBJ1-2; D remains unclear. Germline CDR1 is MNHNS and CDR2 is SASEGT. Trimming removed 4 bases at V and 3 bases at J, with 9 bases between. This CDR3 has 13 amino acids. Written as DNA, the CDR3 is TGTGCCAGCAGTGCCGGCGGCTACTATGGCTACACCTTC. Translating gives CASSAGGYYGYTF.

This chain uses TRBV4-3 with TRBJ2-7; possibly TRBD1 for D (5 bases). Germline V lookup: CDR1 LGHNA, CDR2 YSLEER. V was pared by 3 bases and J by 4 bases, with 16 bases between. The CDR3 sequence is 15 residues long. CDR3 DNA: TGCGCCAGCAGCCACCTGTGGGGCGATTATTACGAGCAGTACTTC. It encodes CASSHLWGDYYEQYF.

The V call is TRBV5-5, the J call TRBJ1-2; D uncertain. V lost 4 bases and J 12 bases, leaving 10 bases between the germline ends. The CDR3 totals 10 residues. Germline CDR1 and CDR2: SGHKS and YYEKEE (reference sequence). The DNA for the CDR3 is TGTGCCAGCAGCCCCGGGTTCAACACCTTC. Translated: CASSPGFNTF. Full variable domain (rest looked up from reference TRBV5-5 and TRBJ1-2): DAGVTQSPTHLIKTRGQQVTLRCSPISGHKSVSWYQQVLGQGPQFIFQYYEKEERGRGNFPDRFSARQFPNYSSELNVNALLLGDSALYLCASSPGFNTFGSGTRLTVV.

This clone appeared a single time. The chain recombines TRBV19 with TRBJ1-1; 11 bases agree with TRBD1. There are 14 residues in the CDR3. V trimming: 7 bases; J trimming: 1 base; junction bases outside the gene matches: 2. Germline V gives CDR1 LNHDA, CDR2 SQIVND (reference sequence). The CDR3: CASMGTGGNTEAFF. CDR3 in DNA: TGTGCCAGTATGGGGACAGGGGGGAACACTGAAGCTTTCTTT.

CDR3 sequence: CASRPGQPTNTGELFF. CDR3 in DNA: TGTGCCAGCAGGCCGGGACAGCCTACGAACACCGGGGAGCTGTTTTTT. This sequence joins TRBV27 and TRBJ2-2; 7 nucleotides agree with TRBD1. CDR3 size: 16 residues. The germline gives CDR1 MNHEY, CDR2 SMNVEV (reference sequence). With 6 bases clipped from V and 0 bases from J, the junction kept 7 bases outside the gene matches.

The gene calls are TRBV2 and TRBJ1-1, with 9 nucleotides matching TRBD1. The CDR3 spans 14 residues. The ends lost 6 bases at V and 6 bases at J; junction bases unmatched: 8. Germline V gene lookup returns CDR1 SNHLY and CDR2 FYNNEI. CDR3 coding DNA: TGTGCCAGCAGAACCGGGACAGGGCACCCTGAAGCTTTCTTT. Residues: CASRTGTGHPEAFF.

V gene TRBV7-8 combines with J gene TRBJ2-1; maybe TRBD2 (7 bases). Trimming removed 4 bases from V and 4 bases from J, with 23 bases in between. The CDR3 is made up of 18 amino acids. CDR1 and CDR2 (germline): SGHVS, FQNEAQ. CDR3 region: CASSSKGEGGPTYNEQFF. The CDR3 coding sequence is TGTGCCAGCAGCTCAAAGGGGGAGGGGGGACCCACTTACAATGAGCAGTTCTTC.

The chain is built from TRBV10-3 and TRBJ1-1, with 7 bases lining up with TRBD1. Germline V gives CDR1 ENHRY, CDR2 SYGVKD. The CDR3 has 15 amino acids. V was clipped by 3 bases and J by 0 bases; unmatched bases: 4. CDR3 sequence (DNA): TGTGCCATCAGTGAACGGGGACAGATGAACACTGAAGCTTTCTTT. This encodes CAISERGQMNTEAFF.

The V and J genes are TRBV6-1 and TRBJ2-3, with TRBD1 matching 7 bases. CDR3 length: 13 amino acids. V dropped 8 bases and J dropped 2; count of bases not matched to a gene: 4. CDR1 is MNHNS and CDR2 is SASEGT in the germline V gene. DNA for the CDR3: TGTGCCAGCGGGGACAGAATCACAGATACGCAGTATTTT. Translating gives CASGDRITDTQYF.

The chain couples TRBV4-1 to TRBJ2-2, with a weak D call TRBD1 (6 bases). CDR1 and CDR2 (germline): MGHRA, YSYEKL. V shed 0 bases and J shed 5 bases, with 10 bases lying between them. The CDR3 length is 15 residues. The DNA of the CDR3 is TGCGCCAGCAGCCAAGATCCGGGACAAACCGGGGAGCTGTTTTTT. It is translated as CASSQDPGQTGELFF.

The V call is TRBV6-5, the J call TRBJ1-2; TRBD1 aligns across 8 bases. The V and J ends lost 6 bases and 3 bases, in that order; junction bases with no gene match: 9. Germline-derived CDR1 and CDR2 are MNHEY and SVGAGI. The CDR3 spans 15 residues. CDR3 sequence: CASRQRTGNHYGYTF. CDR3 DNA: TGTGCCAGCAGACAACGGACAGGGAACCACTATGGCTACACCTTC.

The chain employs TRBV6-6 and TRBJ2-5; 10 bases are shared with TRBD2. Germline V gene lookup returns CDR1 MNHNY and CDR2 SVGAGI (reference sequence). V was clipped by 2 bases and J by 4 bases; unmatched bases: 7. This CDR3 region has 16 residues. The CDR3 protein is CASSYTLAGERETQYF. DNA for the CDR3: TGTGCCAGCAGTTACACGCTAGCGGGAGAGAGAGAGACCCAGTACTTC.

CDR3 region: CASSDRKGGGVMDYGYTF. The CDR3 nucleotides are TGTGCCAGCAGCGACCGAAAAGGGGGAGGGGTTATGGACTATGGCTACACCTTC. This chain joins TRBV9 and TRBJ1-2, with a tentative D call TRBD1 (6 bases). The CDR3 covers 18 residues. Trimming took 3 bases from V and 3 from J, leaving 24 bases between them. Germline CDR1 is SGDLS and CDR2 is YYNGEE.

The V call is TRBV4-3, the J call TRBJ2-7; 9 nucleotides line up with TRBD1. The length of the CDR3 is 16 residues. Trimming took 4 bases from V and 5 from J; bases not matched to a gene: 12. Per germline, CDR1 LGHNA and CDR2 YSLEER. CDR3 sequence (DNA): TGCGCCAGCAGCCTAGGGGGGTCGGGACAGGGCCACGAGCAGTACTTC. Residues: CASSLGGSGQGHEQYF.

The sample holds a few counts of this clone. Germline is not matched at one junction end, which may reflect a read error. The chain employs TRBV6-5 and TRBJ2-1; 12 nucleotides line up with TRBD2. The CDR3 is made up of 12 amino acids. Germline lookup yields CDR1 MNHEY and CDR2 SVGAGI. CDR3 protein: CTSGGTVNEQFF. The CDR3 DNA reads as TGCACTAGCGGGGGGACGGTCAATGAGCAGTTCTTC.

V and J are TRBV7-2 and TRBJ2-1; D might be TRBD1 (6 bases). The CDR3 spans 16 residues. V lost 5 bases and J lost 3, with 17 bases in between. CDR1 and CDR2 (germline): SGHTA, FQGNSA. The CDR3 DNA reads TGTGCCAGCAGCGCCCCGAGGGACAACCACTACAATGAGCAGTTCTTC. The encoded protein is CASSAPRDNHYNEQFF.

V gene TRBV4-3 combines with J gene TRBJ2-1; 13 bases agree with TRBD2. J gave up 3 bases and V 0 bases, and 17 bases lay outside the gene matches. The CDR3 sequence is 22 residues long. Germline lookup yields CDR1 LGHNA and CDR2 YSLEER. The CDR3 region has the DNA TGCGCCAGCAGCCAAGAGGGTCCGAGACTAGCGGGAGGCCCATTCCTCTACAATGAGCAGTTCTTC. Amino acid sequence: CASSQEGPRLAGGPFLYNEQFF.

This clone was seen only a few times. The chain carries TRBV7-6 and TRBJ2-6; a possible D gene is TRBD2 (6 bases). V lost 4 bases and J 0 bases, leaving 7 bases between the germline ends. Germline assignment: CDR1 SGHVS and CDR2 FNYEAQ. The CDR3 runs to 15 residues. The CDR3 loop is CASSSGGSGANVLTF. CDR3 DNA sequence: TGTGCCAGCAGCTCCGGGGGCTCTGGGGCCAACGTCCTGACTTTC.

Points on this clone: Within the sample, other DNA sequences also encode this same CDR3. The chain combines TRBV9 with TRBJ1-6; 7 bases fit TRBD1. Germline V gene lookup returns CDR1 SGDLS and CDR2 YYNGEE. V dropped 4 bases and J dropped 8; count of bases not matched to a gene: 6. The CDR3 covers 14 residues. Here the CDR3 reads CASSLRTGDSPLHF. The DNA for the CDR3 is TGTGCCAGCAGCCTACGAACAGGGGATTCACCCCTCCACTTT.

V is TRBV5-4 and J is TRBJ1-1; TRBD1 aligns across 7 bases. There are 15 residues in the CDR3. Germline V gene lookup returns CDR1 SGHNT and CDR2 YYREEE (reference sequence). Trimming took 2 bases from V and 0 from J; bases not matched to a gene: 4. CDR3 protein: CASSFPQGLNTEAFF. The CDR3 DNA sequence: TGTGCCAGCAGCTTCCCACAGGGGCTGAACACTGAAGCTTTCTTT.

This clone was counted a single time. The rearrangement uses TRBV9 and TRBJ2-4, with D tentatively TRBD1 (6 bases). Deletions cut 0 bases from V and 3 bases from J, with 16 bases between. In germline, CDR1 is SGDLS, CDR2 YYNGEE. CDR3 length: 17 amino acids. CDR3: CASSVGQGSIDKNIQYF. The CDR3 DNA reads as TGTGCCAGCAGCGTAGGGCAGGGGAGTATTGACAAAAACATTCAGTACTTC.

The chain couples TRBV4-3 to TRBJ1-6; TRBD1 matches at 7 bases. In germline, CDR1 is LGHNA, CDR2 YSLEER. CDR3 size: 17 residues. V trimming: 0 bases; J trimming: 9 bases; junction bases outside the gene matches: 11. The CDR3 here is CASSQDSGDRESSPLHF. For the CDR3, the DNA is TGCGCCAGCAGCCAAGATTCGGGTGACAGGGAAAGTTCACCCCTCCACTTT.

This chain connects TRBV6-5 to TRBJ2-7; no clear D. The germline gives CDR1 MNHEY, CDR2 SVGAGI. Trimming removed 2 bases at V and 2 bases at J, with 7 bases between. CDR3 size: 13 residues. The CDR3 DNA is TGTGCCAGCAGTTACCCGAGAACCTACGAGCAGTACTTC. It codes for CASSYPRTYEQYF.

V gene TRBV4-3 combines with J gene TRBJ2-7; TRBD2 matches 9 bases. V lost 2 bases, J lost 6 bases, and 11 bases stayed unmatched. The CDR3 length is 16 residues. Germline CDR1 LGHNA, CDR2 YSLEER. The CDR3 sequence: CASSQKEAGGPFEQYF. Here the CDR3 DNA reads TGCGCCAGCAGCCAAAAAGAGGCGGGAGGGCCCTTCGAGCAGTACTTC.

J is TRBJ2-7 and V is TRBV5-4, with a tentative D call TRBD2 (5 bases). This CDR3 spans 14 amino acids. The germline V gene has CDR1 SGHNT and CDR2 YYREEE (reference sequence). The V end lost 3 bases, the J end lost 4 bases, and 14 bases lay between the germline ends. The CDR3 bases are TGTGCCAGCAGCTCACTAGTTACCTCATACGAGCAGTACTTC. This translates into CASSSLVTSYEQYF.